This is a list of T cell receptor beta chains from one sample in a study of blood T cell repertoires in COVID-19. TCRdb's copy holds only in-frame clones and misses some; the assay was immunoSEQ multiplex PCR. The table records 87,000 or so clones, 70% to 90% of them present only once. The material sequenced was peripheral blood. These receptors were taken from a woman of 80 years or more in a cohort sampled during active or convalescent COVID-19. Both conserved end residues are part of each CDR3. D genes are given only for firm matches. Some rows mark clone size as missing; the rest say once, few, many or name a class of expanded clone.

D gene	V gene	clone size	J gene	CDR3 protein	CDR3 DNA
NA	TRBV10-3	NA	TRBJ1-1	CAISDARGGTEAFF	TGTGCCATCAGTGATGCTCGGGGTGGCACTGAAGCTTTCTTT
TRBD2	TRBV7-3	NA	TRBJ2-5	CASSPSGIRETQYF	TGTGCCAGCAGCCCAAGCGGGATCAGGGAGACCCAGTACTTC
NA	TRBV5-1	NA	TRBJ1-1	CASSLGTATSGEAFF	TGCGCCAGCAGCTTGGGGACAGCAACGTCGGGCGAAGCTTTCTTT
NA	TRBV14	NA	TRBJ1-1	CASSPRLFLNTEAFF	TGTGCCAGCAGCCCCAGACTATTTTTGAACACTGAAGCTTTCTTT
NA	TRBV30	NA	TRBJ2-5	CAWSGWSPQETQYF	TGTGCCTGGAGCGGTTGGTCGCCCCAAGAGACCCAGTACTTC
NA	TRBV11-2	NA	TRBJ1-1	CASTLDRSNAEAFF	TGTGCCAGCACCTTGGACAGAAGCAATGCTGAAGCTTTCTTT
NA	TRBV3-1/TRBV3-2	NA	TRBJ1-5	CASSQGGQGLKPQHF	TGTGCCAGCAGCCAAGGAGGGCAGGGGCTTAAGCCCCAGCATTTT
NA	TRBV28	NA	TRBJ2-7	CASSSGFGYEQYF	TGTGCCAGCAGTTCAGGGTTTGGTTACGAGCAGTACTTC
TRBD2	TRBV11-2	NA	TRBJ2-3	CASSFGLAGLVGDTQYF	TGTGCCAGCAGCTTTGGACTAGCGGGCCTCGTGGGAGATACGCAGTATTTT
TRBD1	TRBV7-8	NA	TRBJ1-4	CASSPRTGYEKLFF	TGTGCCAGCAGTCCCCGGACAGGGTATGAAAAACTGTTTTTT
NA	TRBV12-3/TRBV12-4	NA	TRBJ2-5	CASSLNEVETQYF	TGTGCCAGCAGTTTAAATGAGGTAGAGACCCAGTACTTC
NA	TRBV5-6	NA	TRBJ1-2	CASRPGENYGYTF	TGTGCCAGCAGACCCGGGGAGAACTATGGCTACACCTTC
TRBD1	TRBV4-1	NA	TRBJ2-3	CASSQDGTGGLDTQYF	TGCGCCAGCAGCCAAGATGGGACAGGGGGATTAGATACGCAGTATTTT
TRBD1	TRBV19	NA	TRBJ1-2	CASRKAGQPGRNYGYTF	TGTGCCAGTAGGAAGGCGGGACAGCCGGGTCGGAACTATGGCTACACCTTC
NA	TRBV12-3/TRBV12-4	NA	TRBJ1-5	CASSFSQGQPQHF	TGTGCCAGCAGTTTTTCGCAGGGCCAGCCCCAGCATTTT
TRBD2	TRBV5-4	NA	TRBJ2-1	CASSYGSSGAYNEQFF	TGTGCCAGCAGCTATGGGTCTAGCGGGGCCTACAATGAGCAGTTCTTC
NA	TRBV9	NA	TRBJ1-1	CASSVVAGNTEAFF	TGTGCCAGCAGCGTAGTGGCGGGGAACACTGAAGCTTTCTTT
TRBD1	TRBV5-1	NA	TRBJ2-5	CASSHGTVQETQYF	TGCGCCAGCAGCCACGGGACAGTCCAAGAGACCCAGTACTTC
NA	TRBV5-1	NA	TRBJ2-3	CASSPPSTDTQYF	TGCGCCAGCAGCCCTCCTAGCACAGATACGCAGTATTTT
TRBD1	TRBV7-9	NA	TRBJ1-6	CASSLAVGTGNSPLHF	TGTGCCAGCAGCTTAGCGGTAGGGACAGGGAATTCACCCCTCCACTTT
TRBD2	TRBV2	once	TRBJ2-2	CASRGLAGVRGELFF	TGTGCCAGCAGAGGACTAGCGGGAGTTAGAGGGGAGCTGTTTTTT
NA	TRBV6-6	NA	TRBJ2-2	CASSYSAVNTGELFF	TGTGCCAGCAGTTACTCGGCGGTGAACACCGGGGAGCTGTTTTTT
NA	TRBV6-5	NA	TRBJ1-5	CASATGQISNQPQHF	TGTGCCAGCGCTACCGGACAGATTAGCAATCAGCCCCAGCATTTT
TRBD1	TRBV7-2	NA	TRBJ1-1	CASSLGRGLYTEAFF	TGTGCCAGCAGCTTAGGAAGGGGGCTATACACTGAAGCTTTCTTT
TRBD1	TRBV19	NA	TRBJ1-1	CASSVNRGTEAFF	TGTGCCAGTAGTGTAAACAGGGGCACTGAAGCTTTCTTT
NA	TRBV5-1	NA	TRBJ1-1	CASSPPGNTEAFF	TGCGCCAGCAGCCCTCCGGGGAACACTGAAGCTTTCTTT
TRBD1	TRBV9	few	TRBJ1-2	CASSVEGTGVYGYTF	TGTGCCAGCAGCGTAGAAGGGACAGGCGTCTATGGCTACACCTTC
NA	TRBV5-1	NA	TRBJ1-6	CASKSGQGHNSPLHF	TGCGCCAGCAAAAGCGGTCAGGGGCATAATTCACCCCTCCACTTT
NA	TRBV9	once	TRBJ2-4	CASSVGAAKNIQYF	TGTGCCAGCAGCGTAGGGGCGGCCAAAAACATTCAGTACTTC
TRBD1	TRBV19	NA	TRBJ1-1	CAARQDRVPGTEAFF	TGTGCCGCTCGTCAGGACAGGGTCCCGGGCACTGAAGCTTTCTTT
NA	TRBV5-1	NA	TRBJ1-1	CASSGSTSISEAFF	TGCGCCAGCAGCGGATCCACTTCTATCTCGGAGGCTTTCTTT
TRBD2	TRBV6-2/TRBV6-3	NA	TRBJ2-1	CASSWGLVLSGYNEQFF	TGTGCCAGCAGTTGGGGACTAGTGCTTTCTGGGTACAATGAGCAGTTCTTC
TRBD1	TRBV30	NA	TRBJ1-5	CAWSPDRGRINQPQHF	TGTGCCTGGAGCCCGGACAGGGGGCGAATTAATCAGCCCCAGCATTTT
TRBD2	TRBV11-3	NA	TRBJ2-5	CASSPREASGSKTQYF	TGTGCCAGCAGCCCCCGTGAGGCTAGCGGGAGCAAGACCCAGTACTTC
NA	TRBV3-1/TRBV3-2	NA	TRBJ1-3	CASSQGLLRNTIYF	TGTGCCAGCAGCCAAGGACTGCTTAGGAACACCATATATTTT
TRBD2	TRBV9	NA	TRBJ2-3	CASSEAVAGGRGTQYF	TGTGCCAGCAGCGAAGCGGTAGCGGGAGGCCGTGGGACGCAGTATTTT
TRBD1	TRBV5-4	NA	TRBJ1-2	CASSQATGVYGYTF	TGTGCCAGCAGCCAGGCGACAGGGGTCTATGGCTACACCTTC
NA	TRBV6-1	NA	TRBJ1-1	CASSALLGQGMNTEAFF	TGTGCCAGCAGTGCCCTACTAGGTCAGGGGATGAACACTGAAGCTTTCTTT
TRBD1	TRBV2	NA	TRBJ1-1	CASREQGASSTEAFF	TGTGCCAGCAGAGAACAGGGGGCTAGTAGCACTGAAGCTTTCTTT
NA	TRBV21-1	NA	TRBJ1-1	CASSPDRVHTEAFF	TGTGCCAGCAGCCCCGACAGGGTTCACACTGAAGCTTTCTTT
TRBD1	TRBV6-5	NA	TRBJ1-2	CASSRDRVYGYTF	TGTGCCAGCAGCAGAGACAGGGTCTATGGCTACACCTTC
TRBD1	TRBV3-1/TRBV3-2	NA	TRBJ1-1	CASSQRLDRGEAFF	TGTGCCAGCAGCCAACGGCTGGACAGGGGCGAGGCTTTCTTT
NA	TRBV6-5	few	TRBJ1-6	CASSLRLPSSNSPLHF	TGTGCCAGCAGTTTAAGACTGCCCAGTTCCAATTCACCCCTCCACTTT
NA	TRBV29-1	NA	TRBJ2-5	CSVTLPYSGLGETQYF	TGCAGCGTTACACTGCCCTATAGCGGACTGGGGGAGACCCAGTACTTC